A single sample is the source of the 16 T cell receptor beta chains below, sequenced in a study of blood T cell repertoires in COVID-19 (dated by TCRdb to 2020 to 2022). The library was generated by the immunoSEQ multiplex PCR assay. Held by TCRdb, this immuneACCESS table contains in-frame sequences only and omits some clones. Under half of the omission traces to an unresolved V gene where checked; the cause of the rest is unknown. The sample table contains 150,000 or so clones; only one count was recorded for about 85% of them. The ten largest clones capture 10% to 15% of the sample. The specimen was peripheral blood. Receptors originate from a man aged 70 or older who had recovered from COVID-19.

The chain recombines TRBV4-2 with TRBJ2-3; TRBD2 might be the D (6 bases). The germline V and J ends were trimmed by 1 base and 1 base, with 18 bases remaining between them. The CDR3 extends over 18 amino acids. Germline V gives CDR1 LGHNA, CDR2 YNFKEQ. CDR3 sequence (DNA): TGTGCCAGCAGCCAAGGAAGGGACTCTCAAATCGGCACAGATACGCAGTATTTT. Translated: CASSQGRDSQIGTDTQYF.

This rearrangement joins TRBV18 to TRBJ1-1; D is unclear. Per germline, CDR1 KGHSH and CDR2 LQKENI. V was shortened by 3 bases and J by 3 bases, with 8 bases between the two germline ends. The CDR3 loop spans 13 amino acids. Here the CDR3 reads CASSPLGYTEAFF. DNA for the CDR3: TGTGCCAGCTCACCCCTAGGCTACACTGAAGCTTTCTTT.

This clone was recorded a few times. The V gene is TRBV7-9, the J gene TRBJ1-3; no firm D call. Germline V gene data show CDR1 as SEHNR and CDR2 as FQNEAQ (reference sequence). This CDR3 has 15 amino acids. The ends were cut back, 5 bases at V and 8 bases at J, with 19 bases in the middle. The CDR3 protein is CASSPQAFSVDTIYF. The CDR3, as DNA: TGTGCCAGCAGCCCTCAGGCATTTTCGGTTGACACCATATATTTT.

The V and J genes are TRBV5-8 and TRBJ2-3, with 9 bases that match TRBD1. The CDR3 extends over 14 amino acids. The germline V gene has CDR1 SGHTS and CDR2 YDEGEE. The V segment lost 3 bases and the J segment 10 bases; nucleotides outside the gene matches: 9. The CDR3 bases are TGTGCCAGCAGCTCCCGGGACAGGGAGCCGTCGCAGTATTTT. Amino acid sequence: CASSSRDREPSQYF.

The chain uses TRBV11-2 and TRBJ2-1, with 10 positions matching TRBD2. V shed 1 base and J 5 bases; nucleotides not matched to a gene: 11. Germline CDR1 SGHAT, CDR2 FQNNGV. The CDR3 runs to 18 residues. In DNA form, the CDR3 reads TGTGCCAGCAGCTTAGGGATCTTAGCGGGAGGAATTAACAATGAGCAGTTCTTC. Translating it yields CASSLGILAGGINNEQFF.

This sequence joins TRBV19 and TRBJ2-7; 8 bases align to TRBD2. V lost 1 base, J lost 1 base, and 3 bases stayed unmatched. The V gene's germline CDR1 is LNHDA and CDR2 SQIVND (reference sequence). The CDR3 contains 15 residues. The CDR3 loop reads CASSIASGRSYEQYF. DNA of the CDR3: TGTGCCAGTAGTATAGCCAGCGGGAGATCCTACGAGCAGTACTTC.

This chain links TRBV7-9 with TRBJ2-2; D not resolved. This CDR3 region has 12 residues. Trimming cost V 11 bases and J 3 bases, with 10 bases left between them. Germline CDR1 SEHNR, CDR2 FQNEAQ (reference sequence). The CDR3 nucleotides are TGTGCCTGCAACACACACACCGGGGAGCTGTTTTTT. Protein: CACNTHTGELFF.

As DNA, the CDR3 is TGCGCCAGCAGCCCCGACAGGGGAAACACCGGGGAGCTGTTTTTT. Translating it yields CASSPDRGNTGELFF. The V gene is TRBV5-1, the J gene TRBJ2-2; 8 bases match TRBD1. V dropped 4 bases and J dropped 2; count of bases not matched to a gene: 4. The CDR3 is 15 amino acids. Germline CDR1 is SGHRS and CDR2 is YFSETQ.

The chain recombines TRBV5-1 with TRBJ1-2; D perhaps matches TRBD1 (5 bases). V dropped 3 bases and J dropped 0 bases, with 12 bases sitting between them. CDR1 and CDR2 (germline): SGHRS, YFSETQ. CDR3 length: 15 residues. CDR3 in DNA: TGCGCCAGCAGCTCGTCTTCGGGGGCTAACTATGGCTACACCTTC. It yields the protein CASSSSSGANYGYTF.

The CDR3 reads CASTADSLNQPQHF. The CDR3, as DNA: TGTGCCAGCACCGCCGACAGTTTAAATCAGCCCCAGCATTTT. The chain is built from TRBV7-2 and TRBJ1-5, with a weak D call TRBD1 (5 bases). The germline V and J ends were trimmed by 7 bases and 4 bases, with 14 bases remaining between them. The CDR3 spans 14 residues. CDR1 SGHTA and CDR2 FQGNSA come from the germline V gene.

This chain connects TRBV6-1 to TRBJ2-7; 10 bases align to TRBD2. This CDR3 comprises 15 residues. Germline values: CDR1 MNHNS, CDR2 SASEGT. Losses at the gene ends were 3 bases for V and 3 bases for J; bases not matched to a gene: 5. Here the CDR3 DNA reads TGTGCCAGCAGTGAGCCGGGACTAGCGCTCTACGAGCAGTACTTC. This translates into CASSEPGLALYEQYF.

This chain connects TRBV11-3 to TRBJ2-1; D gene ambiguous. The CDR3 extends over 13 amino acids. Germline V CDR1 and CDR2: SGHNT, YENEEA. V was shortened by 1 base and J by 9 bases, with 10 bases between the two germline ends. The CDR3 DNA reads as TGTGCCAGCAGCTTAGTTTCTCTAGGTGAGCAGTTCTTC. As protein: CASSLVSLGEQFF.

The CDR3 nucleotides read TGTGCCAGCACCCGGGACAGCTCAACATCAGAGACCCAGTACTTC. As protein: CASTRDSSTSETQYF. V and J are TRBV6-5 and TRBJ2-5, with 7 bases identical to TRBD1. Unmatched junction bases numbered 12, after V lost 7 bases and J lost 4 bases. The germline CDR1 and CDR2 sequences are MNHEY and SVGAGI. The CDR3 consists of 15 residues.

In nucleotides, the CDR3 is TGTGCCAGCAGCCGAGTGCCCCCCGGACTAGCCTCCGCCTACGAGCAGTACTTC. Translating gives CASSRVPPGLASAYEQYF. This chain joins TRBV3-1 (or the pseudogene TRBV3-2) and TRBJ2-7; 8 bases are shared with TRBD2. Looked up from germline, CDR1 is LGHDT and CDR2 is YNNKEL (reference sequence). Trimming cost V 4 bases and J 2 bases; bases outside gene matches: 16. This CDR3 comprises 18 residues.

The chain uses TRBV2 and TRBJ2-1; 10 positions match TRBD2. Trimming took 5 bases from V and 9 from J; bases not matched to a gene: 10. Germline-derived CDR1 and CDR2 are SNHLY and FYNNEI. The length of the CDR3 is 15 residues. DNA for the CDR3: TGTGCCAGCAGTATACTAGCGGGAAGGGGGGGTGAGCAGTTCTTC. Translating it yields CASSILAGRGGEQFF.

In its sample, this clone was seen once. V gene TRBV5-4 combines with J gene TRBJ1-1; D gene uncertain. Germline CDR1 and CDR2: SGHNT and YYREEE (reference sequence). Trimming stripped 4 bases from V and 5 bases from J, with 15 bases between. The CDR3 is 14 amino acids. CDR3 DNA: TGTGCCAGCAGCGGACCGGGGTCGAGGACTGAAGCTTTCTTT. Its protein is CASSGPGSRTEAFF.